Following are 30 T cell receptor beta chains from one sample sequenced in a study of blood T cell repertoires in COVID-19. This table comes from immunoSEQ multiplex PCR, and its TCRdb copy is limited to in-frame clones, with some not included. The data contain approximately 240,000 clones, approximately 80% of them seen just once; the ten biggest clones take up roughly 4.6%. Material for sequencing was peripheral blood. The source of these receptors is an elderly woman with active or convalescent COVID-19.

The table lists this clone with a few counts. The V gene is TRBV5-1, the J gene TRBJ1-3; D is unresolved. The CDR3 spans 14 residues. Per germline, CDR1 SGHRS and CDR2 YFSETQ. V was clipped by 6 bases and J by 1 base, with 11 bases between them. CDR3 nucleotide sequence: TGCGCCAGCACCCCGGGTGGATCTGGAAACACCATATATTTT. It translates to CASTPGGSGNTIYF. Looking up the rest from reference TRBV5-1 and TRBJ1-3 gives the full variable domain: KAGVTQTPRYLIKTRGQQVTLSCSPISGHRSVSWYQQTPGQGLQFLFEYFSETQRNKGNFPGRFSGRQFSNSRSEMNVSTLELGDSALYLCASTPGGSGNTIYFGEGSWLTVV.

This clone was seen a handful of times. The chain links TRBV4-2 to TRBJ1-5, with 8 bases fitting TRBD1. The ends lost 0 bases at V and 5 bases at J; junction bases unmatched: 9. In germline, CDR1 is LGHNA, CDR2 YNFKEQ. This CDR3 spans 17 amino acids. CDR3 protein: CASSQEVSGTGDQPQHF. The CDR3 DNA is TGTGCCAGCAGCCAAGAAGTCTCTGGGACAGGTGATCAGCCCCAGCATTTT.

The chain carries TRBV5-6 and TRBJ1-5, with D unclear. This CDR3 spans 14 amino acids. Trimming pared 2 bases from V and 1 base from J, leaving 7 bases between. Germline-derived CDR1 and CDR2 are SGHDT and YYEEEE. The CDR3 region is CASSFTRSNQPQHF. The CDR3 region has the DNA TGTGCCAGCAGCTTCACCCGGAGCAATCAGCCCCAGCATTTT.

The chain is built from TRBV10-3 and TRBJ2-5, with 11 bases matching TRBD2. V lost 4 bases to trimming and J lost 0 bases; unmatched junction nucleotides: 1. The CDR3 length is 15 residues. Germline CDR1 reads ENHRY; CDR2 reads SYGVKD. The CDR3 DNA reads TGTGCCATCAGTGGGACTAGCGGGTACCAAGAGACCCAGTACTTC. It encodes CAISGTSGYQETQYF.

The genes are TRBV5-4 and TRBJ2-3, with D possibly TRBD2 on 7 matching bases. The CDR3 totals 16 residues. V lost 4 bases, J lost 2 bases, and 17 bases lay in between. Per the germline V gene, CDR1 is SGHNT and CDR2 is YYREEE (reference sequence). The CDR3 nucleotides are TGTGCCAGCAGCGTACGGGGGGCAGGAAACACAGATACGCAGTATTTT. Translated, it gives CASSVRGAGNTDTQYF.

J is TRBJ1-2 and V is TRBV12-5, with TRBD1 matching 7 bases. The length of the CDR3 is 15 residues. The germline gives CDR1 LGHNT, CDR2 FRNRAP. V trimming: 3 bases; J trimming: 3 bases; junction bases outside the gene matches: 7. The chain's CDR3 is CASGLYVGTDYGYTF. The CDR3 DNA follows: TGTGCTAGTGGTTTATATGTCGGGACAGACTATGGCTACACCTTC.

J is TRBJ2-7 and V is TRBV2, with a possible D match to TRBD2 (6 bases). The CDR3 contains 14 residues. V was shortened by 2 bases and J by 1 base, with 9 bases between the two germline ends. CDR1 is SNHLY, CDR2 FYNNEI, per germline. CDR3 region: CASSESRDSYEQYF. The CDR3, as DNA: TGTGCCAGCAGTGAATCGCGGGATTCCTACGAGCAGTACTTC.

The chain couples TRBV6-4 to TRBJ2-3, with D possibly matching TRBD2 (5 bases). Trimming left V 6 bases short and J 1 base short, with 14 bases between. Looked up from germline, CDR1 is MRHNA and CDR2 is SNTAGT. This CDR3 is built from 15 residues. The CDR3 is CASRKGGLCTDTQYF. The CDR3 nucleotides read TGTGCCAGCAGGAAAGGAGGACTGTGCACAGATACGCAGTATTTT.

About this clone itself: At one of its ends the junction is not consistent with the germline gene, which may arise from a read error. CDR3 region: CAWSPSRLAPNF. CDR3 nucleotides: TGTGCCTGGAGTCCAAGCCGACTAGCGCCAAACTTC. The chain employs TRBV30 and TRBJ2-7, with TRBD2 matching over 8 bases. The CDR3 covers 12 residues. Germline values: CDR1 GTSNPN, CDR2 SVGIG (reference sequence).

This chain joins TRBV4-2 and TRBJ1-4; 8 bases fit TRBD1. CDR3 length equals 15 residues. With 4 bases clipped from V and 7 bases from J, the junction kept 8 bases outside the gene matches. Germline-derived CDR1 and CDR2 are LGHNA and YNFKEQ. The CDR3 DNA follows: TGTGCCAGCAGCCTCCAGGGGGCCCTTGGTGAAAAACTGTTTTTT. As protein: CASSLQGALGEKLFF.

The chain joins TRBV10-3 to TRBJ1-1; no reliable D call. This CDR3 comprises 13 residues. The germline V gene encodes CDR1 ENHRY and CDR2 SYGVKD. Deletions cut 10 bases from V and 1 base from J, with 13 bases between. The CDR3 coding sequence is TGTGCCACCGTAGTGCCCGGGAACACTGAAGCTTTCTTT. Its protein is CATVVPGNTEAFF.

This chain connects TRBV5-1 to TRBJ1-2, with D maybe TRBD1 (6 bases). Trimming stripped 0 bases from V and 0 bases from J, with 9 bases between. CDR3 length: 15 residues. Germline V CDR1 and CDR2: SGHRS, YFSETQ. The CDR3 sequence: CASSLDGQSNYGYTF. CDR3 coding DNA: TGCGCCAGCAGCTTGGATGGACAGTCTAACTATGGCTACACCTTC.

This clone was counted a few times. The CDR3 is CASSLGQHHYGYTF. The CDR3 DNA reads as TGTGCCAGCAGCTTGGGACAGCACCACTATGGCTACACCTTC. The chain carries TRBV5-4 and TRBJ1-2, with TRBD1 as a possible D gene (5 bases). Germline CDR1 and CDR2: SGHNT and YYREEE (reference sequence). This CDR3 has 14 residues. The germline V and J ends were trimmed by 0 bases and 3 bases, with 9 bases remaining between them.

V gene TRBV6-1 combines with J gene TRBJ1-4; D is ambiguous. In germline, CDR1 is MNHNS, CDR2 SASEGT. This CDR3 is built from 14 residues. Trimming pared 2 bases from V and 3 bases from J, leaving 7 bases between. The DNA of the CDR3 is TGTGCCAGCAGTGAACAGTTGGCTAATGAAAAACTGTTTTTT. This codes for CASSEQLANEKLFF.

This clone was detected only once. This chain links TRBV15 with TRBJ1-4; TRBD1 aligns across 7 bases. The CDR3 totals 14 residues. V lost 3 bases to trimming and J lost 8 bases; unmatched junction nucleotides: 6. Germline V CDR1 and CDR2: LNHNV, YYDKDF (reference sequence). CDR3 sequence: CATSSLTGLEKLFF. DNA for the CDR3: TGTGCCACCAGCAGTCTGACAGGGTTGGAAAAACTGTTTTTT.

The chain joins TRBV19 to TRBJ1-3; 10 nucleotides line up with TRBD1. This CDR3 is 16 amino acids long. Trimming removed 7 bases from V and 3 bases from J; junction bases left unmatched: 9. CDR1 is LNHDA, CDR2 SQIVND, per germline (reference sequence). The CDR3 DNA reads as TGTGCCAGTATCAAGGGACAGGGGTCGTTTGGAAACACCATATATTTT. This sequence encodes CASIKGQGSFGNTIYF.

This clone was counted a few times. The chain uses TRBV28 and TRBJ1-2, with 8 positions matching TRBD1. Germline V lookup: CDR1 MDHEN, CDR2 SYDVKM. J gave up 4 bases and V 7 bases, and 8 bases lay outside the gene matches. The CDR3 covers 14 residues. This chain's CDR3 is CASIGQGATYGYTF. In DNA, the CDR3 is TGTGCCAGCATTGGGCAGGGGGCAACCTATGGCTACACCTTC.

This clone has only a few counts. The rearrangement uses TRBV7-2 and TRBJ1-5; D remains unclear. This CDR3 has 12 amino acids. Germline V gives CDR1 SGHTA, CDR2 FQGNSA. The germline V and J ends were trimmed by 3 bases and 4 bases, with 4 bases remaining between them. Here the CDR3 DNA reads TGTGCCAGCAGCTTCCAAAATCAGCCCCAGCATTTT. Residues: CASSFQNQPQHF. Looking up the rest from reference TRBV7-2 and TRBJ1-5 gives the full variable domain: GAGVSQSPSNKVTEKGKDVELRCDPISGHTALYWYRQSLGQGLEFLIYFQGNSAPDKSGLPSDRFSAERTGGSVSTLTIQRTQQEDSAVYLCASSFQNQPQHFGDGTRLSIL.

The chain uses TRBV24-1 and TRBJ2-1; D is perhaps TRBD2 (6 bases). V lost 2 bases and J lost 0, with 10 bases in between. This CDR3 comprises 16 residues. Germline CDR1 and CDR2: KGHDR and SFDVKD. The CDR3 DNA follows: TGTGCCACCAGTGATTCTGCCGGGAGCTCCTACAATGAGCAGTTCTTC. Encoded protein: CATSDSAGSSYNEQFF.

With regard to this clone: The sample holds other DNA sequences that translate to the same CDR3. The chain combines TRBV7-6 with TRBJ1-1, with no clear D. The germline gives CDR1 SGHVS, CDR2 FNYEAQ. V was pared by 3 bases and J by 5 bases, with 4 bases between. This CDR3 region has 11 residues. This CDR3 is CASSLSTEAFF. CDR3 nucleotides: TGTGCCAGCAGCTTGTCTACTGAAGCTTTCTTT.

The chain is built from TRBV5-1 and TRBJ1-1; TRBD1 agrees at 10 bases. The CDR3 runs 17 residues. Germline CDR1 is SGHRS and CDR2 is YFSETQ. V lost 2 bases and J lost 4; bases outside the gene matches: 11. The DNA for the CDR3 is TGCGCCAGCAGCTTTGGGGAGGGGACAGGGGTTGCCACTGAAGCTTTCTTT. It encodes CASSFGEGTGVATEAFF.

This clone was found a few times. This chain connects TRBV28 to TRBJ1-2; D is unresolved. V shed 7 bases and J shed 7 bases, with 16 bases lying between them. Germline V lookup: CDR1 MDHEN, CDR2 SYDVKM. The CDR3 has 13 residues. CDR3 sequence reads: CASTNPGGSGYTF. DNA for the CDR3: TGTGCCAGCACCAACCCCGGAGGCTCTGGCTACACCTTC.

V is TRBV28 and J is TRBJ2-5; D unresolved. The V and J ends lost 5 bases and 3 bases respectively, with 13 bases between them. The germline gives CDR1 MDHEN, CDR2 SYDVKM. The CDR3 is 14 residues long. CDR3 sequence: CASSLPRAEETQYF. CDR3 DNA: TGTGCCAGCAGTCTCCCCCGAGCCGAAGAGACCCAGTACTTC. The whole variable domain, remainder taken from reference TRBV28 and TRBJ2-5, is DVKVTQSSRYLVKRTGEKVFLECVQDMDHENMFWYRQDPGLGLRLIYFSYDVKMKEKGDIPEGYSVSREKKERFSLILESASTNQTSMYLCASSLPRAEETQYFGPGTRLLVL.

The V and J genes are TRBV11-2 and TRBJ2-5, with 8 nucleotides matching TRBD1. The J segment lost 5 bases and the V segment lost 1 base, leaving 3 bases of the junction unmatched. CDR1 and CDR2 from the germline V gene are SGHAT and FQNNGV. The CDR3 extends over 14 amino acids. The CDR3 region has the DNA TGTGCCAGCAGCTTAGGACAGGGGACGGAGACCCAGTACTTC. It is translated as CASSLGQGTETQYF.

The chain carries TRBV29-1 and TRBJ2-1; 11 bases agree with TRBD2. Per the germline V gene, CDR1 is SQVTM and CDR2 is ANQGSEA. The CDR3 totals 14 residues. V shed 6 bases, J shed 5 bases, and the junction held 6 bases outside the gene matches. The CDR3, as DNA: TGCAGCGTCGCCGGGACTAGCGGCCACAATGAGCAGTTCTTC. It yields the protein CSVAGTSGHNEQFF.

This chain links TRBV28 with TRBJ1-2; D possibly corresponds to TRBD1 (5 bases). Trimming took off 10 bases at V and 0 bases at J, with 15 bases between the two ends. CDR3 length: 14 amino acids. Germline lookup yields CDR1 MDHEN and CDR2 SYDVKM. The CDR3 region has the DNA TGTGCCACCCTTAACAGGCAGACTAACTATGGCTACACCTTC. Protein sequence: CATLNRQTNYGYTF.

The rearrangement joins TRBV21-1 to TRBJ2-5; TRBD2 is taken as the D call from the table, unchecked against the DNA. TRBV21-1 has pseudogene status. This CDR3 comprises 19 residues. CDR3 sequence (DNA): TGTGCCAGCAGCAAAGATGGGATGGTAGCGGGAGGGCCAGGGGAGACCCAGTACTTC. It encodes CASSKDGMVAGGPGETQYF.

The genes are TRBV30 and TRBJ1-5; the match to TRBD1 covers 8 bases. Germline assignment: CDR1 GTSNPN and CDR2 SVGIG (reference sequence). The CDR3 is 15 amino acids. The ends lost 2 bases at V and 6 bases at J; junction bases unmatched: 9. The CDR3 coding sequence is TGTGCCTGGAGTCCGACAGGGGTTATAGGTCAGCCCCAGCATTTT. Its translation is CAWSPTGVIGQPQHF.

The chain combines TRBV28 with TRBJ1-4, with a possible D match to TRBD1 (6 bases). Germline CDR1 is MDHEN and CDR2 is SYDVKM. This CDR3 has 16 amino acids. V was trimmed by 5 bases and J by 0 bases, leaving 13 bases between them. The DNA for the CDR3 is TGTGCCAGCAGTGATCTCCCAGGGGCAACTAATGAAAAACTGTTTTTT. Its translation: CASSDLPGATNEKLFF.

This rearrangement joins TRBV5-1 to TRBJ1-5; TRBD1 matches at 12 bases. The CDR3 is made up of 16 amino acids. The germline gives CDR1 SGHRS, CDR2 YFSETQ. V was pared by 4 bases and J by 6 bases, with 8 bases of the junction left unmatched. The CDR3 loop is CASSIGTGGPGQPQHF. Written as DNA, the CDR3 is TGCGCCAGCAGCATAGGGACAGGGGGCCCCGGTCAGCCCCAGCATTTT.